The sequence of this T cell receptor beta chain was determined in a study of blood T cell repertoires in COVID-19. As for the study in general: Whether acute or convalescent, the COVID-19 samples came from the United States, Italy and Spain.

This clone was detected once. The sample carries other DNA sequences with the same CDR3. TCRdb's copy holds only in-frame clones and misses some; the assay was immunoSEQ multiplex PCR. The repertoire holds a few hundred thousand clones, with approximately 90% as singletons. This study enrolled people aged roughly 18 to 90 from about 24 US geographic areas. CDR1 is LGHNA, CDR2 YNFKEQ, per germline. Trimming shortened V by 0 bases and J by 1 base, and 6 bases separated the two germline ends. The CDR3 is 14 residues long. This chain uses TRBV4-2 with TRBJ1-2, with D possibly being TRBD1 (6 bases). This receptor was identified in a man aged 30-40 years who had recovered from COVID-19. Sequencing was carried out using PBMCs or T cells enriched from blood (not recorded which). The CDR3 spells CASSQDRGNYGYTF. The CDR3 DNA sequence: TGTGCCAGCAGCCAAGACAGGGGTAACTATGGCTACACCTTC.